The 11 T cell receptor beta chains given below trace back to one sample, sequenced in a study of cytomegalovirus exposure and HLA in healthy donors. PCR used 60 Vbeta primers and 13 Jbeta primers. Generated by immunoSEQ multiplex PCR, the TCRdb table keeps only in-frame clones and is missing some. The sample records under 200,000 clones, 60% to 85% being singletons. Sequencing was performed on PBMCs. These receptors all stem from a woman younger than 45 in good health and CMV-seronegative.

The sample holds a few counts of this clone. The chain carries TRBV6-1 and TRBJ2-3; perhaps TRBD1 as D (6 bases). Looked up from germline, CDR1 is MNHNS and CDR2 is SASEGT. V dropped 5 bases and J dropped 4 bases, with 13 bases sitting between them. CDR3 length equals 14 residues. CDR3 coding DNA: TGTGCCAGCAGTACTGCAGGGGCCGCAGATACGCAGTATTTT. Its protein product is CASSTAGAADTQYF.

This chain uses TRBV5-6 with TRBJ2-5; tentative D call: TRBD2 (6 bases). Judging by the DNA end, TRBJ2-7 fits better; the J call may be wrong. Germline V gives CDR1 SGHDT, CDR2 YYEEEE. The CDR3 consists of 13 residues. CDR3 region: CASSPTRSYEQYF. The CDR3 coding sequence is TGTGCCAGCAGCCCGACTAGATCCTACGAGCAGTACTTC.

The chain is built from TRBV28 and TRBJ1-2; no reliable D call. Germline values: CDR1 MDHEN, CDR2 SYDVKM. The CDR3 sequence is 12 residues long. The V and J ends lost 3 bases and 8 bases respectively, with 10 bases between them. DNA for the CDR3: TGTGCCAGCAGTTTTGGCCCACCAGGCTACACCTTC. Translated, it gives CASSFGPPGYTF.

The V gene is TRBV5-1, the J gene TRBJ1-1, with 11 bases matching TRBD1. CDR1 and CDR2 from the germline V gene are SGHRS and YFSETQ. V was pared by 5 bases and J by 1 base, with 10 bases of the junction left unmatched. CDR3 length: 17 residues. The CDR3 nucleotides read TGCGCCAGCAGGACGGACAGGGGGCGCGGTAGGAACACTGAAGCTTTCTTT. It specifies CASRTDRGRGRNTEAFF.

The count of this clone is one. Other nucleotide sequences in the sample specify the same CDR3. The rearrangement joins TRBV5-1 to TRBJ2-5; 8 bases agree with TRBD2. J lost 4 bases, V lost 2 bases, and 1 base had no gene match. Germline values: CDR1 SGHRS, CDR2 YFSETQ. CDR3 size: 13 residues. The CDR3 sequence: CASSFRGGETQYF. CDR3 DNA: TGCGCCAGCAGCTTTCGGGGGGGAGAGACCCAGTACTTC.

The genes are TRBV2 and TRBJ2-1; D remains ambiguous. This CDR3 comprises 15 residues. In germline, CDR1 is SNHLY, CDR2 FYNNEI. V shed 1 base and J shed 0 bases, with 7 bases lying between them. CDR3 nucleotides: TGTGCCAGCAGTGAAGGGAGAAGCTCCTACAATGAGCAGTTCTTC. Protein sequence: CASSEGRSSYNEQFF.

This chain joins TRBV5-6 and TRBJ1-5; 7 bases are a match to TRBD1. Germline CDR1 and CDR2: SGHDT and YYEEEE. The CDR3 contains 17 residues. V trimming: 1 base; J trimming: 7 bases; junction bases outside the gene matches: 14. The CDR3 nucleotides read TGTGCCAGCAGCTTGTGGGGACAGCCAAGAAGAAGGCAGCCCCAGCATTTT. It encodes CASSLWGQPRRRQPQHF.

The V gene is TRBV7-9, the J gene TRBJ2-1; weak D call: TRBD2 (5 bases). The germline gives CDR1 SEHNR, CDR2 FQNEAQ (reference sequence). V gave up 1 base and J gave up 9 bases, with 10 bases separating them. The CDR3 runs 13 residues. The chain's CDR3 is CASSLVSAGEQFF. CDR3 DNA: TGTGCCAGCAGCTTAGTTTCCGCGGGTGAGCAGTTCTTC.

V gene TRBV5-1 combines with J gene TRBJ1-1; 9 bases are shared with TRBD1. The CDR3 runs 15 residues. CDR1 is SGHRS, CDR2 YFSETQ, per germline. The V and J ends lost 1 base and 1 base, in that order; junction bases with no gene match: 2. CDR3: CASSLMTGGNTEAFF. In DNA, the CDR3 is TGCGCCAGCAGCTTGATGACAGGGGGGAACACTGAAGCTTTCTTT.

The V gene is TRBV7-8, the J gene TRBJ1-2; 7 bases line up with TRBD1. The V gene end was trimmed by 5 bases and the J gene end by 4 bases; junction bases not matched to a gene: 4. This CDR3 is 13 amino acids long. Germline assignment: CDR1 SGHVS and CDR2 FQNEAQ. The CDR3 coding sequence is TGTGCCAGCAGCCAAGGGGGCGGCTATGGCTACACCTTC. This codes for CASSQGGGYGYTF.

In its sample, this clone was seen once. The rearrangement uses TRBV11-2 and TRBJ2-5; tentative D call: TRBD2 (6 bases). V was shortened by 7 bases and J by 2 bases, with 14 bases between the two germline ends. Germline V CDR1 and CDR2: SGHAT, FQNNGV. CDR3 length: 14 residues. CDR3 sequence reads: CASTLGGGQETQYF. The CDR3 DNA is TGTGCCAGCACCTTGGGGGGAGGTCAAGAGACCCAGTACTTC.